These T cell receptor beta chains were read from a single sample in a study of blood T cells in healthy people across ages. TCRdb recomputed calls from the 5' RACE reads with MiXCR, one row per CDR3 protein. The sample carries approximately 820,000 distinct CDR3 sequences, roughly 44% recorded once. The sequenced sample was blood. All receptors come from a man in his sixties in good health. The CDR3 runs from the conserved cysteine through the conserved F or W. Fields, in order: CDR3 length, clone size, J gene, V gene, D gene, CDR3 DNA, CDR3 protein. The D gene is left open where the match is weak. Clone size is given for some rows only: seen once, a few or many times, or a class if the clone is expanded.

14 few TRBJ1-2 TRBV7-2 NA TGTGCCAGCAGCAGAGAGGGAACTTTGTATGGCTACACCTTC CASSREGTLYGYTF
15 NA TRBJ2-3 TRBV12-3/TRBV12-4 NA TGTGCCAGCAGTTTGTTTGGGCGGAGTTCAGATACGCAGTATTTT CASSLFGRSSDTQYF
18 NA TRBJ1-1 TRBV20-1 NA TGCAGTGCCCCGGTTTATGGGGCTTCAGTTTGGCGGAACACTGAAGCTTTCTTT CSAPVYGASVWRNTEAFF
14 few TRBJ2-7 TRBV27 NA TGTGCCAGCAGTTTAACAGGGAACGGCTACGAGCAGTACTTC CASSLTGNGYEQYF
14 NA TRBJ2-3 TRBV7-8 TRBD1 TGTGCCAGCAGCACCGGGACAGCTGCCGACGAGCAGTATTTT CASSTGTAADEQYF
15 NA TRBJ1-5 TRBV7-2 NA TGTGCCAGCAGCTCCCCGGGGAGGGGTAATCAGCCCCAGCATTTT CASSSPGRGNQPQHF
14 NA TRBJ1-2 TRBV5-1 NA TGCGCCAGCAGCTCTACGTTAGCTAACTATGGCTACACCTTC CASSSTLANYGYTF
13 NA TRBJ2-7 TRBV4-1 NA TGCGCCAGCGCTGCGGACGAAAGCTACGAGCAGTACTTC CASAADESYEQYF
15 few TRBJ2-7 TRBV14 NA TGTGCCAGCAGCCCTACCTCCGGAGGGTTCTACGAGCAGTACTTC CASSPTSGGFYEQYF
16 NA TRBJ2-7 TRBV6-5 NA TGTGCCAGCAGTGACTCGTATAGGACAGTTAACTACGAGCAGTACTTC CASSDSYRTVNYEQYF
16 few TRBJ2-3 TRBV5-1 TRBD2 TGCGCCAGCAGCTTGACAGCGGGGGCGGTAACAGATACGCAGTATTTT CASSLTAGAVTDTQYF
14 NA TRBJ2-7 TRBV2 NA TGTACCAGCACCATGTTAGGTCCCACGGGCGAGCAGTACTTC CTSTMLGPTGEQYF
15 once TRBJ2-5 TRBV6-6 NA TGTGCCGGCAGTTACTCGCTATACGATATAGAGACCCAGTACTTC CAGSYSLYDIETQYF
14 once TRBJ1-2 TRBV7-9 NA TGTGCCAGCAGCTCCACAGAGAAATTCTATGGCTACACCTTC CASSSTEKFYGYTF
14 few TRBJ2-5 TRBV7-2 NA TGTGCCAGCAGCAGCGCGCGCCGGGGGAATGAGCAGTACTTC CASSSARRGNEQYF
17 few TRBJ2-1 TRBV4-3 TRBD2 TGCGCCAGCAGCCAAGACCTCCTCAGCGGGGGTGGGAATGAGCAGTTCTTC CASSQDLLSGGGNEQFF
13 once TRBJ1-1 TRBV6-5 NA TGTGCCAGCAGTGACGGGGTGAACACTGAAGCTTTCTTT CASSDGVNTEAFF
13 NA TRBJ1-2 TRBV7-9 NA TGTGCCAGCAACCTACAGGGAGACTATGGCTACACCTTC CASNLQGDYGYTF
15 NA TRBJ2-5 TRBV20-1 TRBD2 TGCGGTGCTATTAGACTAGCGGGGGGTAGCGAGACCCAGTACTTC CGAIRLAGGSETQYF
15 few TRBJ1-5 TRBV7-2 NA TGTGCCAGCAGCTTAGATAGGCAGGGGTCACAGCCCCAGCATTTT CASSLDRQGSQPQHF
16 NA TRBJ1-2 TRBV7-6 TRBD1 TGTGCCAGCAGCCTCGGGACAGGGGCGGGGGACTATGGCTACACCTTC CASSLGTGAGDYGYTF
15 NA TRBJ1-2 TRBV7-2 NA TGTGCCAGCAGCTTAGCTCTGGTCCAGGGTTCTGGCTACACCTTC CASSLALVQGSGYTF
14 NA TRBJ1-1 TRBV5-1 NA TGCGCCAGCAGGCTGGACAATTCGAACACTGAAGCTTTCTTT CASRLDNSNTEAFF
13 NA TRBJ2-1 TRBV20-1 NA TGCAGTGCTAGAGCGGGGGCCCTAAGAGAGCAGTTCTTC CSARAGALREQFF
16 few TRBJ2-5 TRBV5-5 TRBD1 TGTGCCAGCAGCCCGCCGGGACAGGGTAGACAAGAGACCCAGTACTTC CASSPPGQGRQETQYF
16 NA TRBJ2-3 TRBV27 TRBD1 TGTGCCAGCAGTACCCGGGACAGGGTGGGAACAGATACGCAGTATTTT CASSTRDRVGTDTQYF
13 few TRBJ2-3 TRBV27 NA TGTGCCAGCAGTCTAAGGCCCGCAGATACGCAGTATTTT CASSLRPADTQYF
14 few TRBJ2-3 TRBV7-2 NA TGTGCCAGCCAACGAGGGGGAAGCACAGATACGCAGTATTTT CASQRGGSTDTQYF
14 NA TRBJ2-7 TRBV7-2 TRBD2 TGTGCCAGCAGCCTCGGGGAGGGCATTGGGGAGCAGTACTTC CASSLGEGIGEQYF
13 many TRBJ2-5 TRBV20-1 NA TGCAGTGCCGAGACTAGAAACCAAGAGACCCAGTACTTC CSAETRNQETQYF
12 NA TRBJ2-4 TRBV20-1 NA TGCAGTGCTCCCGACAGGACTAAGGAGCAGTACTTC CSAPDRTKEQYF
16 few TRBJ2-3 TRBV24-1 NA TGTGCCACCAGTGATTTAATGGGTCGCGGCCCGAATACGCAGTATTTT CATSDLMGRGPNTQYF
14 NA TRBJ2-7 TRBV19 NA TGTGCCAGTAGTATAACAGAGAACTCCTACGAGCAGTACTTC CASSITENSYEQYF
14 many TRBJ2-5 TRBV12-3/TRBV12-4 TRBD2 TGTGCCAGCAGGCCAACTAGCGGGGGTGAGACCCAGTACTTC CASRPTSGGETQYF
16 few TRBJ2-5 TRBV20-1 TRBD2 TGCAGTGCTAGAGGGACTAGCGGGGGGGACCAAGAGACCCAGTACTTC CSARGTSGGDQETQYF
15 NA TRBJ2-1 TRBV7-2 TRBD2 TGTGCCAGCAGCTTAATGGCGGGGGATTACAATGAGCAGTTCTTC CASSLMAGDYNEQFF
18 NA TRBJ2-3 TRBV10-3 NA TGTGCCATCAGTGAAGTGGGGGGGGCTCTCCTAAACACAGATACGCAGTATTTT CAISEVGGALLNTDTQYF
13 NA TRBJ1-2 TRBV27 TRBD1 TGTGCCAGCAGTTTCGTGGGGACAGAAGGCTACACCTTC CASSFVGTEGYTF
15 NA TRBJ2-3 TRBV12-3/TRBV12-4 NA TGTGCCAGCACCCAGCGAGGCGGTCCCACAGATACGCAGTATTTT CASTQRGGPTDTQYF
15 NA TRBJ1-6 TRBV30 NA TGTGCCTGGAGTGTACGCCCAGGAGTATATTCACCCCTCCACTTT CAWSVRPGVYSPLHF
10 many TRBJ2-5 TRBV29-1 NA TGCAGCGTTGGCCAAGAGACCCAGTACTTC CSVGQETQYF
14 NA TRBJ1-6 TRBV12-3/TRBV12-4 NA TGTGCCAGCAGTTTAAGGGGGGCGGATTCACCCCTCCACTTT CASSLRGADSPLHF
13 NA TRBJ2-4 TRBV4-3 NA TGCGCCAGCAGCCAAGATCTGTCCGGAACTCAGTACTTC CASSQDLSGTQYF
16 many TRBJ2-3 TRBV7-2 TRBD2 TGTGCCAGCAGCATGACCGGGACTAGTGCATCAGATACGCAGTATTTT CASSMTGTSASDTQYF
15 few TRBJ1-4 TRBV9 TRBD1 TGTGCCAGCAGCGTGACAGGGGCGGCTAATGAAAAACTGTTTTTT CASSVTGAANEKLFF
13 many TRBJ2-7 TRBV7-2 NA TGTGCCAGCAGCGCCGAGGGGGGACACGAGCAGTACTTC CASSAEGGHEQYF
12 NA TRBJ1-2 TRBV5-6 NA TGTGCCAGCAACCCGCAGACAGATGGCTACACCTTC CASNPQTDGYTF
14 NA TRBJ1-2 TRBV4-3 NA TGCGCCAGCAGCCAAGGGGCGGGTTTCTATGGCTACACCTTC CASSQGAGFYGYTF
17 NA TRBJ2-7 TRBV12-5 NA TGTGCTAGTGGTCCTACCCAGCCCCGTCAGGGAACCTACGAGCAGTACTTC CASGPTQPRQGTYEQYF
16 few TRBJ2-1 TRBV7-9 NA TGTGCCAGCAGCTTTGAGCTCAGACAGGATAACAATGAGCAGTTCTTC CASSFELRQDNNEQFF
14 many TRBJ1-6 TRBV27 NA TGTGCCAGCAGCCCCCGGCAGGGTAATTCACCCCTCCACTTT CASSPRQGNSPLHF
13 NA TRBJ2-5 TRBV5-6 NA TGTGCCAGCAGCTTGGTTCAGGCGGGGACCCAGTACTTC CASSLVQAGTQYF
15 once TRBJ2-1 TRBV14 TRBD2 TGTGCCAGCAGCTACGGGACTAGCGGGGTGGATGAGCAGTTCTTC CASSYGTSGVDEQFF
15 NA TRBJ2-3 TRBV5-1 NA TGCGCCAGCAGCTTGGGCAGGGGCGGAATAGATACGCAGTATTTT CASSLGRGGIDTQYF
19 few TRBJ2-1 TRBV20-1 TRBD2 TGCAGTGCTAGAGATAACTACCAAAGGACTAGCGGGGAATACAATGAGCAGTTCTTC CSARDNYQRTSGEYNEQFF
14 NA TRBJ2-7 TRBV20-1 TRBD1 TGCAGTGCCATGGACAGGGGTAGTTCCTACGAGCAGTACTTC CSAMDRGSSYEQYF
16 NA TRBJ2-3 TRBV28 TRBD2 TGTGCCAGCAGTCTCCAGGGACTAGCGGGCACAGATACGCAGTATTTT CASSLQGLAGTDTQYF
15 few TRBJ2-3 TRBV10-1 TRBD2 TGCGCCAGCAGTGCCACTAGCGGGGGGGCGGATACGCAGTATTTT CASSATSGGADTQYF
16 NA TRBJ2-7 TRBV4-1 NA TGCACCAGCAGCCAAGACCCGGGACGGGCCATTTACGAGCGGTACTTC CTSSQDPGRAIYERYF